The clone carrying this TCR beta chain was seen a handful of times. Germline CDR1 and CDR2: SEHNR and FQNEAQ (reference sequence). The V end was cut by 1 base, the J end by 6 bases, with 7 bases between. This CDR3 region has 14 residues. This sample was included in a study of control samples from healthy donors and cancer patients. Here immunoSEQ multiplex PCR was the method, and the copy in TCRdb shows in-frame clones only, minus some. The table has about 170,000 clones, approximately 92% seen once; the top ten hold roughly 4.3%. The source of this sequence is a woman aged 60-75 years in good health. The chain links TRBV7-9 to TRBJ1-6; D is unclear. What was sequenced was blood. The CDR3 region has the DNA TGTGCCAGCAGCTTAGAAGTGGGTAATTCACCCCTCCACTTT. As protein: CASSLEVGNSPLHF.